This T cell receptor (beta chain) comes out of a study of blood T cell repertoires in COVID-19. The CDR3 loop spans 20 amino acids. J was trimmed by 4 bases and V by 6 bases; bases with no gene match: 24. Looked up from germline, CDR1 is MNHEY and CDR2 is SMNVEV (reference sequence). Generated by immunoSEQ multiplex PCR, the TCRdb table keeps only in-frame clones and is missing some. This sample has approximately 300,000 clones, with around four fifths found just once. Sequencing input: peripheral blood. The clonotype was recovered from a woman aged 45 to 65 with active or convalescent COVID-19. This chain links TRBV27 with TRBJ2-1, with TRBD2 matching 7 bases. The DNA of the CDR3 is TGTGCCAGCAGCAGTGGCGGGGGAGGTAGGTATCAAGGTGGGTACAATGAGCAGTTCTTC. Amino acids: CASSSGGGGRYQGGYNEQFF.